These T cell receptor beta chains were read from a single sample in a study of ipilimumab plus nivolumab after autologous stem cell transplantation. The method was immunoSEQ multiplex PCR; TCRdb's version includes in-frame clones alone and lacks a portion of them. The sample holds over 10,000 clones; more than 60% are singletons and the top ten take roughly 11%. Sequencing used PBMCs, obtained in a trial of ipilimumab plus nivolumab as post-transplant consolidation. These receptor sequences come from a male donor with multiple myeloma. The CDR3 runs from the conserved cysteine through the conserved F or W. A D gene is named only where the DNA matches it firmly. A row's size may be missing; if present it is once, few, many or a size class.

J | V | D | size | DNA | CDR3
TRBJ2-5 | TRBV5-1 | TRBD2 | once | TGCGCCAGCAGCTTGGGAGCGGGGGGGCGCCAAGAGACCCAGTACTTC | CASSLGAGGRQETQYF
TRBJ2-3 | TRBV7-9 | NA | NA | TGTGCCAGCAGCCAAGATTTAAAGACTACAGATACGCAGTATTTT | CASSQDLKTTDTQYF
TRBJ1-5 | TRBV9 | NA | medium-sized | TGTGCCAGCAGCACCGCCGGGGGAGTTGGTCAGCCCCAGCATTTT | CASSTAGGVGQPQHF
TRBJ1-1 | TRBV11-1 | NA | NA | TGTGCCAGCAGCTTAGGAGGGAACACTGAAGCTTTCTTT | CASSLGGNTEAFF
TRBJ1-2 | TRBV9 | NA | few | TGTGCCAGCAGCGTAGGGGCAGGGCGCCTGGGCTACACCTTC | CASSVGAGRLGYTF
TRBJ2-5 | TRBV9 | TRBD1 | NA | TGTGCCAGCAGCGTGGGGACAGCGCAAGAGACCCAGTACTTC | CASSVGTAQETQYF
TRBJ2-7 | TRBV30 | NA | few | TGTGCCTGGAGAGGAGGGTCGTACGAGCAGTACTTC | CAWRGGSYEQYF
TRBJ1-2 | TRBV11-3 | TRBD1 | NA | TGTGCCAGCAGCTCCAGGGGGACTAACTATGGCTACACCTTC | CASSSRGTNYGYTF
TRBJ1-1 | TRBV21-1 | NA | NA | TGTGCCAGCAGCAAAATAGACAGGGGAAGCGGAACTGAAGCTTTCTTT | CASSKIDRGSGTEAFF
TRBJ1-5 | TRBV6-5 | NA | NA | TGTGCCAGTGGACCGTGGAGCAATCAGCCCCAGCATTTT | CASGPWSNQPQHF
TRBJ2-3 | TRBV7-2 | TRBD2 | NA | TGTGCCAGCAGCTCCGGACTAGTCAGCACAGATACGCAGTATTTT | CASSSGLVSTDTQYF
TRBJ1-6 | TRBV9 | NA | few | TGTGCCAGCGGGGGCGCGGATAATTCACCCCTCCACTTT | CASGGADNSPLHF
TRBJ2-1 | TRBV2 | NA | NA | TGTGCCAGCAGTGATTTCTGGGGCGGTGAGCAGTTCTTC | CASSDFWGGEQFF
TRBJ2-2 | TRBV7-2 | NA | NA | TGTGCCAGCAGCCCCGCGGGGGCGCTCACCGGGGAGCTGTTTTTT | CASSPAGALTGELFF
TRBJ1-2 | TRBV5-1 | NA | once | TGCGCCAGCAGCTTGGTGTCCGGGCGAGCTAACTATGGCTACACCTTC | CASSLVSGRANYGYTF
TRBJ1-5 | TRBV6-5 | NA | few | TGTGCCAGCGGAACGGGGACACTCCATCAGCCCCAGCATTTT | CASGTGTLHQPQHF
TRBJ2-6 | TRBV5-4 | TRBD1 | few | TGTGCCAGCAGCTCCGGACAGGGGGTCACCATTGGGGCCAACGTCCTGACTTTC | CASSSGQGVTIGANVLTF
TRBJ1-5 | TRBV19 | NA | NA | TGTGCCAGTAGTCCCGGGACATCTAGCAATCAGCCCCAGCATTTT | CASSPGTSSNQPQHF
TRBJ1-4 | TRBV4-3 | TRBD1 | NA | TGCGCCAGCAGTTCCCAGGGGGCCGCTAATGAAAAACTGTTTTTT | CASSSQGAANEKLFF
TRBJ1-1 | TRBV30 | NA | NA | TGTGCCTGGAGTGTAGTAACCGCGAACACTGAAGCTTTCTTT | CAWSVVTANTEAFF
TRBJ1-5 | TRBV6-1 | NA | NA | TGTGCCAGCAGTGAGACTGAGAATCAGCCCCAGCATTTT | CASSETENQPQHF
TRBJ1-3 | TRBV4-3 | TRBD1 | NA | TGCGCCAGCAGCCAAAACCCTCCGGGACAGGGGAGGTCCTACTCTGGAAACACCATATATTTT | CASSQNPPGQGRSYSGNTIYF
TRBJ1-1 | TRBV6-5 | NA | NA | TGTGCCAGCAGTCTGCCGGGCCTGAACACTGAAGCTTTCTTT | CASSLPGLNTEAFF
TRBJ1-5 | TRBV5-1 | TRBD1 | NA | TGCGCCAGCAGCCGCCGTAGGACAGGGCCAGATAGCAATCAGCCCCAGCATTTT | CASSRRRTGPDSNQPQHF
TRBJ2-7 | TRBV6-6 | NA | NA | TGTGCCAGCAGTTACTCGGGACCGAGCTCCTACGAGCAGTACTTC | CASSYSGPSSYEQYF
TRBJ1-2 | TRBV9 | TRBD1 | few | TGTGCCAGCAGCGTAAGGACAGGGGCGGGTGGCTACACCTTC | CASSVRTGAGGYTF
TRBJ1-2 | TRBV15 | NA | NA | TGTGCCACCAGCAGAGATCACCGCAGGGATCCTAGGGACTATGGCTACACCTTC | CATSRDHRRDPRDYGYTF
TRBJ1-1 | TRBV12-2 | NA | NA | TGTGCAAGTCGACCGACGGTGAACACTGAAGCTTTCTTT | CASRPTVNTEAFF
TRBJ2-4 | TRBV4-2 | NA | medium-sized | TGTGCCAGCAGCCAAGATACAGGCACAGGGAACATTCAGTACTTC | CASSQDTGTGNIQYF
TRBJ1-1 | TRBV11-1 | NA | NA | TGTGCCAGCAGTAACGAGGTACGGGACGACACTGAAGCTTTCTTT | CASSNEVRDDTEAFF
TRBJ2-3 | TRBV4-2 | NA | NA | TGTGCCAGCGGCCAACGACTCACAGATACGCAGTATTTT | CASGQRLTDTQYF
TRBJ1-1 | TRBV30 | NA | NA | TGTGCCTGGAGTGTACATAGATACACTGAAGCTTTCTTT | CAWSVHRYTEAFF
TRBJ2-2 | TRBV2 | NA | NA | TGTGCCAGCAGCGCGGGGCCCGACACCGGGGAGCTGTTTTTT | CASSAGPDTGELFF
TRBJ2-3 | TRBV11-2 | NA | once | TGTGCCAGCAGCTTAGTCGGGGGAAAAGATACGCAGTATTTT | CASSLVGGKDTQYF
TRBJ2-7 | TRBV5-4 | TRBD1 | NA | TGTGCCAGCAGCCGTGGACAGGACTACGAGCAGTACTTC | CASSRGQDYEQYF
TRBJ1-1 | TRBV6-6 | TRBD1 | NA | TGTGCCAGCAGTTACCCCATACAGGGGGCAAACACTGAAGCTTTCTTT | CASSYPIQGANTEAFF